This T cell receptor (beta chain) comes out of a study of cytomegalovirus exposure and HLA in healthy donors. Findings and limits, study-wide: About 87% or about 30% of the time was how often most TCR beta V segments were productive, according to an earlier analysis. In a later analysis, several top co-occurrence clusters appeared linked to parvovirus B19, influenza, CMV and Epstein-Barr virus.

The CDR3 is made up of 15 amino acids. V lost 7 bases and J lost 5; bases outside the gene matches: 15. CDR1 and CDR2 (germline): SQVTM, ANQGSEA. With regard to this clone: The target antigen is unknown.

The PCR employed 60 Vbeta primers together with 13 Jbeta primers. Profiling relied on immunoSEQ multiplex PCR, and the TCRdb table lists in-frame clones only, not all of them. The sample contains 95,000 to 150,000 clones, 75% to 90% of which appear only once. The receptor comes from a man aged 25-45 years in good health and CMV-seronegative. The chain is built from TRBV29-1 and TRBJ2-5; 8 nucleotides agree with TRBD1. The sequenced sample consisted of PBMCs. The CDR3 DNA sequence: TGCAGCGCCGAGCGGCGGACAGGGTTCAGGGAGACCCAGTACTTC. Translating gives CSAERRTGFRETQYF.